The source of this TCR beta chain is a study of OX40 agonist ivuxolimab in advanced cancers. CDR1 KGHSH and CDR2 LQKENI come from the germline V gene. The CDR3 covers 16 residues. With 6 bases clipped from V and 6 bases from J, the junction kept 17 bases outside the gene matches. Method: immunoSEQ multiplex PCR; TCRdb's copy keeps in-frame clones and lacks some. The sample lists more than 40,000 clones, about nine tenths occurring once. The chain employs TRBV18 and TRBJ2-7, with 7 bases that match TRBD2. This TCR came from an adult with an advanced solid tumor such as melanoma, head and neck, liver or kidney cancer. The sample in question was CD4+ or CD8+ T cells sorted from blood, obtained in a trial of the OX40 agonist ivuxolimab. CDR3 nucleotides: TGTGCCAGCTCCCGCAGCCTGGGTGGAGGCGGGGGCGAGCAGTACTTC. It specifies CASSRSLGGGGGEQYF. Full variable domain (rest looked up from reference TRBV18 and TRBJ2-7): NAGVMQNPRHLVRRRGQEARLRCSPMKGHSHVYWYRQLPEEGLKFMVYLQKENIIDESGMPKERFSAEFPKEGPSILRIQQVVRGDSAAYFCASSRSLGGGGGEQYFGPGTRLTVT.